Listed below are T cell receptor beta chains from one sample, sequenced in a study of blood T cell repertoires in COVID-19. TCRdb's table, derived via immunoSEQ multiplex PCR, lists solely in-frame clones and lacks some. The sample records approximately 260,000 clones, around 87% being singletons. The source material was PBMCs or T cells enriched from blood (not recorded which). The receptors originated from a woman aged 25 to 39 with acute COVID-19. Each CDR3 is given with its conserved first and last residue. A D gene is named only where the DNA matches it firmly. The size field is filled for only some rows; it gives once, few, many or a size class.

clone size	D gene	V gene	J gene	CDR3 DNA	CDR3 protein
.	.	TRBV4-1	TRBJ1-4	TGCGCCAGCAGCCAAGAAAACAGGATCGCAACTAATGAAAAACTGTTTTTT	CASSQENRIATNEKLFF
.	.	TRBV5-5	TRBJ2-1	TGTGCCAGCAGTCCCGTGCCTAGTCGGGAGCAGTTCTTC	CASSPVPSREQFF
.	.	TRBV4-1	TRBJ2-5	TGCGCCAGCAGCCAAGAAAAGGCAGGGGCCGGCGAGACCCAGTACTTC	CASSQEKAGAGETQYF
once	.	TRBV9	TRBJ1-5	TGTGCCAGCAGCCCAAGACAGAGCAATCAGCCCCAGCATTTT	CASSPRQSNQPQHF
.	.	TRBV30	TRBJ1-5	TGTGCCTGGAGTCCGAACAGGGCGTACAATCAGCCCCAGCATTTT	CAWSPNRAYNQPQHF
.	TRBD1	TRBV6-4	TRBJ2-1	TGTGCCAGCAGTGACCAGGACAGGGGGCCCTACAATGAGCAGTTCTTC	CASSDQDRGPYNEQFF
.	.	TRBV9	TRBJ1-2	TGTGCCAGCACCCACAGGGTCGGCAACTATGGCTACACCTTC	CASTHRVGNYGYTF
few	TRBD1	TRBV28	TRBJ1-3	TGTGCCAGCAGTCCGTCACAGGGACAGGGTGGAGGAAACACCATATATTTT	CASSPSQGQGGGNTIYF
.	.	TRBV15	TRBJ2-2	TGTGCCACCAGCATAACGGGATCGAGCACCGGGGAGCTGTTTTTT	CATSITGSSTGELFF
.	TRBD1	TRBV11-3	TRBJ2-1	TGTGCCAGCAGCTTAGTAAACCCCGGACAGGGCCCCCATGAGCAGTTCTTC	CASSLVNPGQGPHEQFF
.	TRBD1	TRBV6-2/TRBV6-3	TRBJ1-5	TGTGCCAGCAGTTTGGACAGGGGGGTTCCCAATCAGCCCCAGCATTTT	CASSLDRGVPNQPQHF
.	.	TRBV5-4	TRBJ1-4	TGTGCCAGCAGCGAGTCAGGGTCGTGGAAACTGTTTTTT	CASSESGSWKLFF
few	.	TRBV11-2	TRBJ1-5	TGTGCCAGCAGCTTCGATGGCAGTCAGCCCCAGCATTTT	CASSFDGSQPQHF
.	TRBD1	TRBV19	TRBJ1-5	TGTGCCAGTAGTGTAGGACAGGGGGCGGGGTCCCTTAGCAATCAGCCCCAGCATTTT	CASSVGQGAGSLSNQPQHF
once	TRBD1	TRBV29-1	TRBJ2-7	TGCAGCGCTCGGACAGGGGTGAACGAGCAGTACTTC	CSARTGVNEQYF
.	TRBD2	TRBV18	TRBJ2-7	TGTGCCAGCTCACCTATAGAGCGGGAGCTCCACGAGCAGTACTTC	CASSPIERELHEQYF
.	TRBD1	TRBV18	TRBJ1-2	TGTGCCAGCTCCGCAGATGTCGGGACAGCTCGTGGCTACACCTTC	CASSADVGTARGYTF
.	.	TRBV2	TRBJ2-1	TGTGCCAGCACGGGGAATGAGCAGTTCTTC	CASTGNEQFF